The present TCR beta chain was sequenced within a study of cytomegalovirus exposure and HLA in healthy donors. The study's findings and limits: The HLA-A and HLA-B alleles of most subjects were reportedly predicted accurately from TCR beta sequences. Among TCR sequences, most were rare, though some public TCRs appeared in many donors.

PCR involved 60 Vbeta and 13 Jbeta primers. The method was immunoSEQ multiplex PCR; TCRdb's version includes in-frame clones alone and lacks a portion of them. The data show about 150,000 clones, with 60% to 85% seen just once and 2.5% to 3.5% held by the top ten. Trimming took off 7 bases at V and 2 bases at J, with 13 bases between the two ends. The V gene's germline CDR1 is SGHDT and CDR2 YYEEEE. CDR3 size: 14 residues. With respect to this clone: Its antigen is unknown.

What was sequenced was PBMCs. The chain joins TRBV5-6 to TRBJ1-3; D is uncertain. This TCR was recovered from a middle-aged man in good health and CMV-seropositive. The CDR3 sequence is CASRNRRTGNTIYF. CDR3 DNA: TGTGCCAGCCGAAATCGGCGGACTGGAAACACCATATATTTT.